Listed here are 17 T cell receptor beta chains from one sample, sequenced in a study of blood T cells in healthy people across ages. Next came a second PCR, run for about 6 to 12 cycles, which used a sample-barcoded 5' primer along with a J-beta primer mix. TCRdb analysed the 5' RACE reads with MiXCR anew, one entry per CDR3 protein. This table has some 1,800,000 distinct CDR3 sequences, around 40% appearing once. Sequencing was done on a sample of blood. The receptor source for this set is a human donor in good health.

This clonotype was seen a handful of times. The J gene is TRBJ1-2, the V gene TRBV7-9; D perhaps matches TRBD1 (5 bases). Trimming left V 1 base short and J 3 bases short, with 12 bases between. The CDR3 spans 15 residues. Germline CDR1 is SEHNR and CDR2 is FQNEAQ (reference sequence). The CDR3 nucleotides are TGTGCCAGCAGCTTAGGTGCCAGGGCCTACTATGGCTACACCTTC. This translates into CASSLGARAYYGYTF.

The chain carries TRBV20-1 and TRBJ2-5; 11 positions agree with TRBD2. Looked up from germline, CDR1 is DFQATT and CDR2 is SNEGSKA (reference sequence). Unmatched junction bases numbered 25, after V lost 5 bases and J lost 11 bases. The CDR3 totals 18 residues. CDR3 sequence: CSASSPLVAGGLPGEQYF. CDR3 DNA: TGCAGTGCTTCATCCCCCCTCGTAGCGGGGGGGCTCCCGGGTGAGCAGTACTTC.

V is TRBV20-1 and J is TRBJ1-6; D remains unclear. The germline CDR1 and CDR2 sequences are DFQATT and SNEGSKA (reference sequence). V lost 5 bases and J lost 8, with 7 bases in between. This CDR3 is 11 amino acids long. The CDR3 region is CSAGRDSPLHF. CDR3 DNA sequence: TGCAGTGCTGGTAGAGATTCACCCCTCCACTTT.

The chain recombines TRBV20-1 with TRBJ1-5, with D uncertain. This CDR3 spans 13 amino acids. Trimming cost V 5 bases and J 3 bases, with 11 bases left between them. Germline CDR1 reads DFQATT; CDR2 reads SNEGSKA (reference sequence). The CDR3 reads CSALEDLNQPQHF. The CDR3 coding sequence is TGCAGTGCTCTGGAGGACCTCAATCAGCCCCAGCATTTT.

The J gene is TRBJ1-5, the V gene TRBV6-2 or TRBV6-3; TRBD1 aligns across 7 bases. After removal of 6 bases from V and 3 bases from J, the junction contained 8 bases not matched to a gene. The CDR3 runs to 15 residues. Per germline, CDR1 MNHEY and CDR2 SVGEGT. The CDR3 region is CASRTYRGSNQPQHF. In nucleotides, the CDR3 is TGTGCCAGCAGAACCTACAGGGGCTCCAATCAGCCCCAGCATTTT.

This clonotype has ten or more counts. The chain links TRBV15 to TRBJ1-2; TRBD1 might be the D (6 bases). The CDR3 extends over 15 amino acids. The V end lost 3 bases, the J end lost 7 bases, and 18 bases lay between the germline ends. CDR1 is LNHNV and CDR2 is YYDKDF in the germline V gene (reference sequence). CDR3 in amino acids: CATSRESRGDVGYTF. The CDR3 nucleotides read TGTGCCACCAGCAGGGAGTCCAGGGGAGATGTTGGCTACACCTTC.

This clonotype occurred a few times. This chain joins TRBV29-1 and TRBJ2-3; D gene uncertain. The V end lost 3 bases, the J end lost 5 bases, and 6 bases lay between the germline ends. The CDR3 extends over 11 amino acids. Germline V gene data show CDR1 as SQVTM and CDR2 as ANQGSEA. This chain's CDR3 is CSVEYQDTQYF. The DNA for the CDR3 is TGCAGCGTTGAGTACCAAGATACGCAGTATTTT.

In its sample, this clonotype was seen a few times. The chain has TRBV4-1 and TRBJ2-5; perhaps TRBD1 as D (5 bases). Deletions cut 0 bases from V and 2 bases from J, with 7 bases between. CDR1 is MGHRA, CDR2 YSYEKL, per germline. This CDR3 is 14 amino acids long. The CDR3 reads CASSQENRQETQYF. The CDR3, as DNA: TGCGCCAGCAGCCAAGAGAACAGGCAAGAGACCCAGTACTTC.

The chain is built from TRBV20-1 and TRBJ2-1; 8 bases match TRBD2. Per germline, CDR1 DFQATT and CDR2 SNEGSKA (reference sequence). V trimming: 4 bases; J trimming: 0 bases; junction bases outside the gene matches: 2. The CDR3 is 14 residues long. The CDR3 protein is CSAKAGASYNEQFF. The CDR3 nucleotides are TGCAGTGCTAAAGCGGGGGCCTCCTACAATGAGCAGTTCTTC.

V and J are TRBV27 and TRBJ2-4, with D possibly being TRBD1 (6 bases). The end of the DNA fits TRBJ2-7 better, so the J call may be wrong. The length of the CDR3 is 13 residues. Looked up from germline, CDR1 is MNHEY and CDR2 is SMNVEV (reference sequence). CDR3 sequence: CASSIWGLGEQYF. The CDR3 DNA sequence: TGTGCCAGCAGTATCTGGGGGCTTGGCGAGCAGTACTTC.

The table lists this clonotype with a few counts. The V call is TRBV27, the J call TRBJ2-1; D is unresolved. The CDR3 runs to 14 residues. Germline CDR1 MNHEY, CDR2 SMNVEV (reference sequence). V was trimmed by 6 bases and J by 0 bases, leaving 9 bases between them. CDR3 sequence reads: CASSPYRSYNEQFF. The CDR3 DNA follows: TGTGCCAGCAGCCCATACCGCTCCTACAATGAGCAGTTCTTC.

The V call is TRBV7-6, the J call TRBJ2-7; 7 bases are shared with TRBD1. From germline, CDR1 is SGHVS and CDR2 FNYEAQ. CDR3 length: 15 amino acids. The V gene end was trimmed by 0 bases and the J gene end by 1 base; junction bases not matched to a gene: 3. The CDR3 coding sequence is TGTGCCAGCAGCTTAGCGGGGGACAGATCCTACGAGCAGTACTTC. Translation: CASSLAGDRSYEQYF.

This clonotype has more than one count but fewer than ten. The V gene is TRBV12-3 or TRBV12-4, the J gene TRBJ2-7, with D possibly TRBD1 on 6 matching bases. The CDR3 totals 12 residues. Between the trimmed V and J ends, which lost 6 bases and 3 bases, there was a span of 9 bases. The CDR3 nucleotides read TGTGCCAGCAGGGGACAATACTACGAGCAGTACTTC. Its translation is CASRGQYYEQYF.

This clonotype was recorded a few times. The chain uses TRBV7-2 and TRBJ1-5, with D hard to call. Germline CDR1 SGHTA, CDR2 FQGNSA. The CDR3 sequence is 13 residues long. Trimming took 6 bases from V and 0 from J, leaving 6 bases between them. The CDR3 bases are TGTGCCAGCAGGCAGAATAGCAATCAGCCCCAGCATTTT. Its protein is CASRQNSNQPQHF.

This clonotype was picked up a small number of times. CDR3 sequence: CASENRYTGYTF. The DNA of the CDR3 is TGTGCCAGCGAGAATAGGTATACTGGCTACACCTTC. The rearrangement links TRBV9 to TRBJ1-2; D not resolved. The CDR3 loop spans 12 amino acids. V was shortened by 7 bases and J by 7 bases, with 14 bases between the two germline ends. Germline V CDR1 and CDR2: SGDLS, YYNGEE.

This clonotype was counted only a few times. The chain has TRBV4-1 and TRBJ2-3; TRBD1 agrees at 7 bases. The CDR3 sequence is 14 residues long. Germline CDR1 is MGHRA and CDR2 is YSYEKL. V lost 4 bases and J lost 4; bases outside the gene matches: 5. CDR3 coding DNA: TGCGCCAGCAGCCTACATCAGGGGGCAGATACGCAGTATTTT. Translated: CASSLHQGADTQYF.

V is TRBV28 and J is TRBJ2-4; TRBD1 matches at 7 bases. The J call may be faulty, since TRBJ2-7 better matches the DNA end. There are 14 residues in the CDR3. Germline CDR1 and CDR2: MDHEN and SYDVKM. The CDR3 is CASSFSGTVIEQYF. For the CDR3, the DNA is TGTGCCAGCAGTTTTTCCGGGACAGTAATCGAGCAGTACTTC.